This T cell receptor (beta chain) is from a study of T cells after yellow fever vaccination. This clonotype was found many times. Its antigen is currently unknown. Whole-study results and caveats: The appearance of a small share of clonotypes in both CD4 and CD8 compartments was observed. Most primary-vaccination clones reappeared after the booster (around 95% CD4, about 88% CD8). A faster peak, day 5 versus 15, was reached by the weaker secondary response.

CDR1 SGHTA and CDR2 FQGNSA come from the germline V gene. The CDR3 is 15 residues long. With 1 base clipped from V and 3 bases from J, the junction kept 3 bases outside the gene matches. 5'RACE template switching generated TCR cDNA, adding a universal primer site and UMIs. TCRdb re-derived calls from the 5' RACE reads in MiXCR, one entry per CDR3 protein. The table lists 110,000 or so distinct CDR3 sequences, 7.2% of them singletons. The specimen comprised CD4+ T cells sorted from PBMCs, sampled roughly seven weeks after the first yellow fever vaccination. The chain links TRBV7-2 to TRBJ1-5, with TRBD1 matching 7 bases. The clonotype comes from a man between 18 and 35 years old who received the YFV17D yellow fever vaccine. The CDR3 DNA sequence: TGTGCCAGCAGCTTAGAACAGGGGTTCAATCAGCCCCAGCATTTT. Encoded protein: CASSLEQGFNQPQHF.